One and the same sample provided the 20 T cell receptor beta chains below, sequenced in a study of T cells after yellow fever vaccination. TCRdb reprocessed the 5' RACE reads via MiXCR and lists one record per CDR3 protein. The data show 200,000 to 250,000 distinct CDR3 sequences, approximately 3.2% seen once. The sequences come from CD4+ T cells sorted from PBMCs, collected 10 days after the yellow fever booster vaccination. Every receptor here comes from a man aged 18 to 29 who received the YFV17D yellow fever vaccine.

The chain employs TRBV7-2 and TRBJ2-7, with D tentatively TRBD1 or TRBD2 (5 bases each). The germline V gene encodes CDR1 SGHTA and CDR2 FQGNSA. With 0 bases removed from V and 2 bases from J, the gap between germline ends came to 11 bases. This CDR3 contains 15 residues. DNA of the CDR3: TGTGCCAGCAGCTTAGCCGCCGGGACGACCTACGAGCAGTACTTC. Protein product: CASSLAAGTTYEQYF.

At least ten counts were recorded for this clonotype. The V call is TRBV20-1, the J call TRBJ2-7; D remains unclear. Germline CDR1 and CDR2: DFQATT and SNEGSKA (reference sequence). V was clipped by 3 bases and J by 3 bases, with 12 bases between them. The CDR3 runs to 13 residues. CDR3 residues: CSASRHESYEQYF. In DNA form, the CDR3 reads TGCAGTGCTAGTCGCCACGAGAGCTACGAGCAGTACTTC.

This clonotype was recorded many times. V and J are TRBV4-3 and TRBJ1-4; D might be TRBD1 (6 bases). The germline gives CDR1 LGHNA, CDR2 YSLEER. The CDR3 is 15 residues long. Deletions cut 4 bases from V and 6 bases from J, with 15 bases between. CDR3 loop: CASSPAGGGDEKLFF. The CDR3 nucleotides are TGCGCCAGCAGCCCGGCGGGGGGCGGGGATGAAAAACTGTTTTTT.

This chain uses TRBV6-5 with TRBJ1-1, with TRBD1 as a possible D gene (6 bases). The ends were cut back, 2 bases at V and 0 bases at J, with 13 bases in the middle. Germline V CDR1 and CDR2: MNHEY, SVGAGI. The CDR3 runs to 16 residues. The DNA for the CDR3 is TGTGCCAGCAGTTACGATGGGGGGCTAATGAACACTGAAGCTTTCTTT. Translated: CASSYDGGLMNTEAFF.

The table lists this clonotype with a few counts. The J gene is TRBJ2-5, the V gene TRBV15; TRBD1 might be the D (5 bases). This CDR3 comprises 15 residues. V was clipped by 0 bases and J by 5 bases, with 13 bases between them. Per the germline V gene, CDR1 is LNHNV and CDR2 is YYDKDF (reference sequence). Written as DNA, the CDR3 is TGTGCCACCAGCAGAGATATCGACAGTAGGGAGACCCAGTACTTC. Translating gives CATSRDIDSRETQYF.

This chain joins TRBV5-5 and TRBJ1-3; D gene uncertain. CDR1 and CDR2 (germline): SGHKS, YYEKEE (reference sequence). V dropped 3 bases and J dropped 7 bases, with 11 bases sitting between them. The CDR3 runs 13 residues. CDR3: CASSWVGLNTIYF. CDR3 nucleotide sequence: TGTGCCAGCAGCTGGGTGGGTCTGAACACCATATATTTT.

This clonotype was recorded at least ten times. V usage is TRBV6-5 and J usage is TRBJ2-7; tentatively, D is TRBD2 (6 bases). This CDR3 comprises 15 residues. V lost 6 bases and J lost 6, with 21 bases in between. From germline, CDR1 is MNHEY and CDR2 SVGAGI. Written as DNA, the CDR3 is TGTGCCAGCAGCCGCCCCCCGACTAGTAGGAGCGAGCAGTACTTC. Residues: CASSRPPTSRSEQYF.

Ten or more counts support this clonotype. This chain joins TRBV9 and TRBJ2-3; D possibly corresponds to TRBD2 (6 bases). From germline, CDR1 is SGDLS and CDR2 YYNGEE. The CDR3 has 14 amino acids. Trimming removed 0 bases from V and 2 bases from J, with 7 bases in between. The CDR3 loop is CASSVAGDTDTQYF. CDR3 sequence (DNA): TGTGCCAGCAGCGTAGCGGGGGACACAGATACGCAGTATTTT. Full variable domain (remainder filled in from reference TRBV9 and TRBJ2-3): DSGVTQTPKHLITATGQRVTLRCSPRSGDLSVYWYQQSLDQGLQFLIQYYNGEERAKGNILERFSAQQFPDLHSELNLSSLELGDSALYFCASSVAGDTDTQYFGPGTRLTVL.

The chain employs TRBV15 and TRBJ2-5, with D unclear. This CDR3 spans 15 amino acids. CDR1 is LNHNV, CDR2 YYDKDF, per germline (reference sequence). Between the trimmed V and J ends, which lost 0 bases and 1 base, there was a span of 9 bases. The CDR3 nucleotides read TGTGCCACCAGCAGAGATCCCGGGTTCCAAGAGACCCAGTACTTC. This sequence encodes CATSRDPGFQETQYF.

This clonotype was counted between two and nine times. The V call is TRBV20-1, the J call TRBJ1-2, with D unclear. The CDR3 has 11 residues. Deletions cut 1 base from V and 6 bases from J, with 6 bases between. Germline CDR1 and CDR2: DFQATT and SNEGSKA (reference sequence). CDR3 bases: TGCAGTGCTAGAGGCTTTAATGGCTACACCTTC. Encoded protein: CSARGFNGYTF.

V is TRBV6-6 and J is TRBJ1-4, with D maybe TRBD1 (5 bases). Between the trimmed V and J ends, which lost 5 bases and 2 bases, there was a span of 12 bases. This CDR3 has 15 amino acids. The germline gives CDR1 MNHNY, CDR2 SVGAGI (reference sequence). CDR3 region: CASSATGGTNEKLFF. CDR3 DNA: TGTGCCAGCAGTGCCACAGGCGGGACTAATGAAAAACTGTTTTTT.

The sample holds many counts of this clonotype. The V and J genes are TRBV20-1 and TRBJ2-3; tentative D call: TRBD2 (5 bases). Germline V lookup: CDR1 DFQATT, CDR2 SNEGSKA (reference sequence). V gave up 3 bases and J gave up 1 base, with 5 bases separating them. This CDR3 region has 12 residues. CDR3 amino acids: CSASGGTDTQYF. In nucleotides, the CDR3 is TGCAGTGCTAGCGGGGGCACAGATACGCAGTATTTT.

This chain connects TRBV20-1 to TRBJ2-5, with 7 bases matching TRBD1. CDR3 length equals 13 residues. The V segment lost 5 bases and the J segment 7 bases; nucleotides outside the gene matches: 10. Germline V gene sequence: CDR1 DFQATT, CDR2 SNEGSKA (reference sequence). CDR3 nucleotide sequence: TGCAGTGCTCAGAGACAGGGAACGGCGACCCAGTACTTC. Protein product: CSAQRQGTATQYF.

Many counts were recorded for this clonotype. The V gene is TRBV5-5, the J gene TRBJ2-3, with D hard to call. V was clipped by 4 bases and J by 4 bases, with 4 bases between them. Germline CDR1 and CDR2: SGHKS and YYEKEE (reference sequence). The CDR3 contains 11 residues. CDR3 sequence (DNA): TGTGCCAGCAGCCTGCCAGATACGCAGTATTTT. Residues: CASSLPDTQYF. The full variable domain, rest sourced from reference TRBV5-5 and TRBJ2-3, is DAGVTQSPTHLIKTRGQQVTLRCSPISGHKSVSWYQQVLGQGPQFIFQYYEKEERGRGNFPDRFSARQFPNYSSELNVNALLLGDSALYLCASSLPDTQYFGPGTRLTVL.

This clonotype has at least ten counts. J is TRBJ2-5 and V is TRBV5-1; the D is unclear. Germline V gene data show CDR1 as SGHRS and CDR2 as YFSETQ. V was trimmed by 0 bases and J by 5 bases, leaving 14 bases between them. The CDR3 spans 15 residues. The CDR3 reads CASSLVLGIGETQYF. The CDR3 bases are TGCGCCAGCAGCTTGGTGTTGGGGATTGGGGAGACCCAGTACTTC.

This chain links TRBV3-1 with TRBJ2-2; perhaps TRBD2 as D (5 bases). CDR1 and CDR2 from the germline V gene are LGHDT and YNNKEL (reference sequence). V dropped 1 base and J dropped 2 bases, with 8 bases sitting between them. There are 15 residues in the CDR3. This chain's CDR3 is CASSQVGLNTGELFF. The CDR3 DNA reads as TGTGCCAGCAGCCAAGTTGGACTTAACACCGGGGAGCTGTTTTTT.

This clonotype was seen many times. The chain carries TRBV5-1 and TRBJ2-3, with 12 bases fitting TRBD2. Germline values: CDR1 SGHRS, CDR2 YFSETQ. This CDR3 has 18 amino acids. Trimming cost V 0 bases and J 3 bases; bases outside gene matches: 8. The CDR3 protein is CASSLGTSGAPGTDTQYF. In nucleotides, the CDR3 is TGCGCCAGCAGCTTGGGGACTAGCGGGGCGCCCGGTACAGATACGCAGTATTTT.

This clonotype was seen a handful of times. The chain combines TRBV4-3 with TRBJ2-7, with D possibly matching TRBD1 (5 bases). Between the trimmed V and J ends, which lost 0 bases and 7 bases, there was a span of 13 bases. This CDR3 has 14 amino acids. CDR1 and CDR2 from the germline V gene are LGHNA and YSLEER. DNA of the CDR3: TGCGCCAGCAGCCAAGAGCTGGCAGGGCGAGAGCAGTACTTC. Protein sequence: CASSQELAGREQYF.

The rearrangement uses TRBV19 and TRBJ1-5; TRBD1 agrees at 7 bases. CDR3 length equals 16 residues. Germline CDR1 LNHDA, CDR2 SQIVND (reference sequence). Losses at the gene ends were 3 bases for V and 6 bases for J; bases not matched to a gene: 11. The CDR3 DNA sequence: TGTGCCAGTAGTATGACAGGGTTGGGGGACGGTCAGCCCCAGCATTTT. As protein: CASSMTGLGDGQPQHF.

This clonotype showed up many times. This chain uses TRBV7-8 with TRBJ2-4, with D possibly being TRBD1 (6 bases). Germline CDR1 SGHVS, CDR2 FQNEAQ. This CDR3 is 16 amino acids long. V shed 5 bases and J shed 9 bases, with 23 bases lying between them. The CDR3 DNA reads as TGTGCCAGCAGCCGCCAACCTCAGGGGTCCCTCGTCATTCAGTACTTC. This encodes CASSRQPQGSLVIQYF.